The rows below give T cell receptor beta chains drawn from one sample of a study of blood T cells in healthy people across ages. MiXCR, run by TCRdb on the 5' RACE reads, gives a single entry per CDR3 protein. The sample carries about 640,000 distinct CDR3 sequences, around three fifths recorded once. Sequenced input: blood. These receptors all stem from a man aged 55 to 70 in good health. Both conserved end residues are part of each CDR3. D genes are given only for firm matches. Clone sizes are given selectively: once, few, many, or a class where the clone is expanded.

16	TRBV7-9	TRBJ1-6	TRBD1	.	CASSLGGQGQGSPLHF	TGTGCCAGCAGCTTGGGGGGACAGGGCCAAGGTTCACCCCTCCACTTT
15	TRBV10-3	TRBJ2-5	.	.	CATAQGGSREEAQYF	TGTGCCACCGCCCAGGGGGGCTCAAGAGAGGAGGCCCAGTACTTC
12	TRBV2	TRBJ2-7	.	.	CASLRSSYEQYF	TGTGCCAGCCTCAGGAGCTCCTACGAGCAGTACTTC
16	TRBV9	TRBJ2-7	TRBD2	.	CASSPNLAGGHNEQYF	TGTGCCAGCAGCCCGAACCTAGCGGGGGGCCACAATGAGCAGTACTTC
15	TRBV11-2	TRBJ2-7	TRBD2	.	CASSLGRGGAYEQYF	TGTGCCAGCAGCTTGGGGCGTGGGGGGGCCTACGAGCAGTACTTC
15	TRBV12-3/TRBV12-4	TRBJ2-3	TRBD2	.	CASCGGGTRTDTQYF	TGTGCCAGCTGCGGCGGGGGGACGCGCACAGATACGCAGTATTTT
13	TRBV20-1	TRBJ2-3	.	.	CSAEGGGVDTQYF	TGCAGTGCGGAAGGGGGAGGGGTAGATACGCAGTATTTT
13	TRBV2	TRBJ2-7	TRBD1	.	CASRNDRGHEQYF	TGTGCCAGCAGGAACGACAGGGGCCACGAGCAGTACTTC
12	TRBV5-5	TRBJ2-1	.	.	CASSLDRIEQFF	TGTGCCAGCAGCTTGGATAGAATCGAGCAGTTCTTC
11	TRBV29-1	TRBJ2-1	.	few	CSVRAYNEQFF	TGCAGCGTACGGGCTTACAATGAGCAGTTCTTC
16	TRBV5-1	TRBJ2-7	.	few	CASSPLGTGTAFEQYF	TGCGCCAGCAGCCCCCTGGGTACGGGGACGGCTTTCGAGCAGTACTTC
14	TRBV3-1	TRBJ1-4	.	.	CASSQGSAEAKLFF	TGTGCCAGCAGCCAAGGGTCGGCGGAAGCTAAACTGTTTTTT
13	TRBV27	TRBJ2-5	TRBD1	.	CASSTGQGKTQYF	TGTGCCAGCAGTACCGGACAGGGGAAGACCCAGTACTTC
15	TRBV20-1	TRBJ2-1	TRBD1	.	CSAGSRDRGYNEQFF	TGCAGTGCAGGGAGCCGGGACAGAGGCTACAATGAGCAGTTCTTC
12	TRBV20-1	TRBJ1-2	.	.	CSATRANYGYTF	TGCAGTGCTACCCGCGCCAACTATGGCTACACCTTC
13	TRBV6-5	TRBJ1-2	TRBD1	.	CASKRTGGDGYTF	TGTGCCAGCAAAAGAACAGGGGGGGACGGCTACACCTTC
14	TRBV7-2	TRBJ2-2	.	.	CASSLESGYQALFF	TGTGCCAGCAGCTTAGAGTCAGGCTACCAGGCGCTGTTTTTT
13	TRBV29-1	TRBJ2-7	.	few	CSVRDGTSYEQYF	TGCAGCGTTCGGGACGGTACCTCCTACGAGCAGTACTTC
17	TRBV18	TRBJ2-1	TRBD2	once	CASSRGLAGADYNEQFF	TGTGCCAGCTCACGCGGACTAGCGGGGGCCGACTACAATGAGCAGTTCTTC
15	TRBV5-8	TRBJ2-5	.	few	CASSGAGTPGRTQYF	TGTGCCAGCAGCGGGGCCGGGACGCCCGGTCGGACCCAGTACTTC
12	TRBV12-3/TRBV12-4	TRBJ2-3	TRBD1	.	CASRSLTGAQYF	TGTGCCAGCAGATCGCTCACAGGGGCGCAGTATTTT
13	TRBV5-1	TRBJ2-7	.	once	CASPDSVVHEQYF	TGCGCCAGCCCGGACTCCGTAGTCCACGAGCAGTACTTC
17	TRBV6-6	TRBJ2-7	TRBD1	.	CASSYSNPGQGADEQYF	TGTGCCAGCAGTTACTCGAATCCGGGACAGGGGGCGGACGAGCAGTACTTC
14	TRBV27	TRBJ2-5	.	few	CASSFKGGRETQYF	TGTGCCAGCAGTTTTAAAGGTGGGAGGGAGACCCAGTACTTC
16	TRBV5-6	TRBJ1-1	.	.	CASSLGPRQENTEAFF	TGTGCCAGCAGCTTAGGACCTCGACAGGAGAACACTGAAGCTTTCTTT
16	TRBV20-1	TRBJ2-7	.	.	CSATTVTGRSYNEQYF	TGCAGTGCTACTACAGTAACCGGACGGTCCTACAATGAGCAGTACTTC
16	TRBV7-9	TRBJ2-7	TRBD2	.	CASTPGLAGQVNEQYF	TGTGCCAGCACCCCGGGACTAGCGGGGCAGGTCAACGAGCAGTACTTC
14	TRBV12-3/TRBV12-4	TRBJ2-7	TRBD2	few	CASSLGLAGAEQYF	TGTGCCAGCAGTTTAGGACTAGCGGGGGCCGAGCAGTACTTC
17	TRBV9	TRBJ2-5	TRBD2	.	CASSVGLAGGGQETQYF	TGTGCCAGCAGCGTAGGCCTAGCGGGGGGTGGGCAAGAGACCCAGTACTTC
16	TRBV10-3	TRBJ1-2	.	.	CAILGAEVMGDYGYTF	TGTGCCATCCTTGGGGCGGAAGTCATGGGGGACTATGGCTACACCTTC
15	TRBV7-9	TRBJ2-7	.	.	CASSLDQGTIYEQYF	TGTGCCAGCAGCTTAGACCAGGGGACTATCTACGAGCAGTACTTC
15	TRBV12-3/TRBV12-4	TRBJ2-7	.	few	CASSPDGVSSYEQYF	TGTGCCAGCAGCCCCGACGGGGTGTCGTCCTACGAGCAGTACTTC
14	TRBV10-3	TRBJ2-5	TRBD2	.	CAITASGGKETQYF	TGTGCCATCACGGCTAGCGGGGGGAAGGAGACCCAGTACTTC
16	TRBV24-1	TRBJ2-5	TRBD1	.	CATSDARQGAGETQYF	TGTGCCACCAGTGATGCGCGACAGGGGGCCGGAGAGACCCAGTACTTC
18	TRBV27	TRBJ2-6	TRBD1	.	CASSPSGTGFSGANVLTF	TGTGCCAGCAGCCCTTCCGGGACAGGCTTCTCTGGGGCCAACGTCCTGACTTTC
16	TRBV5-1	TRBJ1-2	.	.	CASSVDRIPANYGYTF	TGCGCCAGCAGCGTTGACAGGATCCCCGCTAACTATGGCTACACCTTC
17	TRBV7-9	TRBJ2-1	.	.	CASSFGESGLGKAEQFF	TGTGCCAGCAGCTTCGGGGAGTCAGGGTTAGGCAAGGCTGAGCAGTTCTTC
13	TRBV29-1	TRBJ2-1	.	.	CSVVTGSYNEQFF	TGCAGCGTTGTAACGGGCTCCTACAATGAGCAGTTCTTC
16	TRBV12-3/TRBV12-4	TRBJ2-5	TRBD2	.	CASSEFSDGGTGGQYF	TGTGCCAGCAGCGAATTCTCAGACGGCGGGACGGGGGGCCAGTACTTC
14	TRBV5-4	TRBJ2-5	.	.	CASSPLTSTETQYF	TGTGCCAGCAGCCCGCTCACTAGCACAGAGACCCAGTACTTC
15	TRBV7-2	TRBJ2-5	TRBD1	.	CASSSVGQGGETQYF	TGTGCCAGCAGCAGCGTGGGACAGGGTGGAGAGACCCAGTACTTC
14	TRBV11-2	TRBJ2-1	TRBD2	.	CASTTRGGYNEQFF	TGTGCCAGCACCACGCGGGGGGGATACAATGAGCAGTTCTTC
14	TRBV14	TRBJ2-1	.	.	CASSQGNNYNERFF	TGTGCCAGCAGCCAAGGGAATAATTACAATGAGCGGTTCTTC